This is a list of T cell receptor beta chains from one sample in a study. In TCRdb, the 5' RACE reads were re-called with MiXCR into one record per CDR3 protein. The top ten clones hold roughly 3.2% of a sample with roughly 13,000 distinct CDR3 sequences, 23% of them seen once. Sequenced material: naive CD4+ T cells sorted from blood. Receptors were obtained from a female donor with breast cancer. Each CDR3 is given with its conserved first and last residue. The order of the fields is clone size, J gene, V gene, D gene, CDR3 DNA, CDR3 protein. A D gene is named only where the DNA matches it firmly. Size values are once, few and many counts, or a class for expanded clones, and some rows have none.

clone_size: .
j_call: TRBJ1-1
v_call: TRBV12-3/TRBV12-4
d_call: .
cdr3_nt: TGTGCCAGCAGTGTACTGCTCGGGGATAGGAACACTGAAGCTTTCTTT
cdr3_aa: CASSVLLGDRNTEAFF

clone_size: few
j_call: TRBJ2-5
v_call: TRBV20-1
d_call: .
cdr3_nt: TGCAGTGCTAGATTTGCGGTACCCCGAGAGACCCAGTACTTC
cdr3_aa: CSARFAVPRETQYF

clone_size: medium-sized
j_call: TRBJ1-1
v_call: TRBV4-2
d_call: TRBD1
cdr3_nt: TGTGCCAGCAGCCAAGAAAGGACGGACAGGGCCACTGAAGCTTTCTTT
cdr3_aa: CASSQERTDRATEAFF

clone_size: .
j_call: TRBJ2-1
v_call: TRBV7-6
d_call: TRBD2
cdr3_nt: TGTGCCAGCAGCTCCAGACTAGCGGGAGGAGGCTACGATGAGCAGTTCTTC
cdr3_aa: CASSSRLAGGGYDEQFF

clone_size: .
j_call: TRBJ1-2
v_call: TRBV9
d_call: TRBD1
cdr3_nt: TGTGCCAGCAGCGTAGCCCAGGGGGCTTACGGCTACACCTTC
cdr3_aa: CASSVAQGAYGYTF

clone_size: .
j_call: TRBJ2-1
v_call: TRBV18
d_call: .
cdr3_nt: TGTGCCAGCTCAGGGGACAATGAGCAGTTCTTC
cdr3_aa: CASSGDNEQFF

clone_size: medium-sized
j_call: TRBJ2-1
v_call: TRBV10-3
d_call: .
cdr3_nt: TGTGCCATCAGTGAGTCGACGCGGAGGGTCGATGAGCAGTTCTTC
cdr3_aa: CAISESTRRVDEQFF

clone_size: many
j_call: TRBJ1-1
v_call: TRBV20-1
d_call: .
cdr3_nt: TGCAGTGCTAGAGATCTTGCGGGGGGCGACTCAGCTTTCTTT
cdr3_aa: CSARDLAGGDSAFF

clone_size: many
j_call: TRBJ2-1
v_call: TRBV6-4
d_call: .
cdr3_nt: TGTGCCAGCAGTGACTCAGCAGCGAGCTCCTACAATGAGCAGTTCTTC
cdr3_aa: CASSDSAASSYNEQFF

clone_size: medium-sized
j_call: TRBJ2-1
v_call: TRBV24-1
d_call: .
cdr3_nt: TGTGCCACCAGTGGGGACGCAGCGGATGAGCAGTTCTTC
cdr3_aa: CATSGDAADEQFF

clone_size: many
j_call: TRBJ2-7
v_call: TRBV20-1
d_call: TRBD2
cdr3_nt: TGCAGTGCTTCCCCCGGGACTAGGCAGCTGCAGTACTTC
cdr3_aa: CSASPGTRQLQYF

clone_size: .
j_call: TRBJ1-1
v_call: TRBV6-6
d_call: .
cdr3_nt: TGTGCCAGCAGTCCTGACATGGGGGGAACAGGCAACACTGAAGCTTTCTTT
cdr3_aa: CASSPDMGGTGNTEAFF

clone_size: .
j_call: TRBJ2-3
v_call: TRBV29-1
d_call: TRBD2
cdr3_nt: TGCAGCGTGGGGGGGGGACTACTATCTAGCACAGATACGCAGTATTTT
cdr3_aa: CSVGGGLLSSTDTQYF

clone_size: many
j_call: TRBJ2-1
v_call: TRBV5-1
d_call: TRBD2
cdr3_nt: TGCGCCAGCAGCTTGGGCCGTGGTAGCGGGACGGAAGAGCAGTTCTTC
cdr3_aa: CASSLGRGSGTEEQFF

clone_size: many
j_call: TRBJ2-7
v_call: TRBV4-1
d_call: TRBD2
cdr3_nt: TGCGCCAGCAGCCAAGATCCACTAGCGGGAGCTTACGAGCAGTACTTC
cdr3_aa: CASSQDPLAGAYEQYF

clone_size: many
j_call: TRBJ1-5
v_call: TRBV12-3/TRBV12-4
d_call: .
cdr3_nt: TGTGCCAGCAGCTCGGGTCAGCCCCAGCATTTT
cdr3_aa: CASSSGQPQHF

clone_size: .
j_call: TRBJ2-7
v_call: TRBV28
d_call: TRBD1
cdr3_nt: TGTGCCAACACCGGAGGACAGGGGAAGTGCTCCTACGAGCAGTACTTC
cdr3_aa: CANTGGQGKCSYEQYF

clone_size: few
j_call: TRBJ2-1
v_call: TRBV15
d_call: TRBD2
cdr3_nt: TGTGCCACCAGCAGAGACTTAGGGGGACTAGCATACAATGAGCAGTTCTTC
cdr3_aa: CATSRDLGGLAYNEQFF

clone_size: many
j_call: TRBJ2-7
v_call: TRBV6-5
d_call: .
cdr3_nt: TGTGCCAGCAGTTCCGGGACACCTTACGGCGAGCAGTACTTC
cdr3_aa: CASSSGTPYGEQYF

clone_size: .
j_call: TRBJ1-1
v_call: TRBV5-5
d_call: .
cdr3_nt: TGTGCCAGCAGCTTGCAGTGTCTGAACACTGAAGCTTTCTTT
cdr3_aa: CASSLQCLNTEAFF

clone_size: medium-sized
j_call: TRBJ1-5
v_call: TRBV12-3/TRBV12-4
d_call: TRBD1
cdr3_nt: TGTGCCAGCAGCAGAACAGGGGGCAATCAGCCCCAGCATTTT
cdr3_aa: CASSRTGGNQPQHF

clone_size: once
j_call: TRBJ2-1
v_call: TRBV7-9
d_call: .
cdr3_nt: TGTACCAGCAGCCAAGCCAACCCCTCCACATTCGTTGAGCAGTTCTTC
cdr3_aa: CTSSQANPSTFVEQFF

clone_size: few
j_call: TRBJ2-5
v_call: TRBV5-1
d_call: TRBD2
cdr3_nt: TGCGCCAGCAGCTTGCGGGCCGGGGGGGAGACCCAGTACTTC
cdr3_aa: CASSLRAGGETQYF

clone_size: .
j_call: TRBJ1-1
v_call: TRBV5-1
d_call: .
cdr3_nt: TGCGCCAGCAGCTTGTACAACACCCCGAACACTGAAGCTTTCTTT
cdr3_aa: CASSLYNTPNTEAFF

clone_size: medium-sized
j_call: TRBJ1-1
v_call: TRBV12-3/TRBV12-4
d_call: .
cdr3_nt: TGTGCCAGCAGCGACAACAGGGACCCGAACACTGAAGCTTTCTTT
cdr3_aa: CASSDNRDPNTEAFF

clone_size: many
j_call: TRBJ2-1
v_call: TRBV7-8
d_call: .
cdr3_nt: TGTGCCAGCAGCCTGCTACGGGGGAGCTCCTACAATGAGCAGTTCTTC
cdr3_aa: CASSLLRGSSYNEQFF

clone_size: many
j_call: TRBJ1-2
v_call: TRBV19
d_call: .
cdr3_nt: TGTGCCAGTAGTATCTTGGCAGAAAACTATGGCTACACCTTC
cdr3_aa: CASSILAENYGYTF

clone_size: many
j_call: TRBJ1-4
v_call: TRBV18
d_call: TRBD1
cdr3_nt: TGTGCCAGCTCACCGGGACAGGGACGCGAAAAACTGTTTTTT
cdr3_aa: CASSPGQGREKLFF

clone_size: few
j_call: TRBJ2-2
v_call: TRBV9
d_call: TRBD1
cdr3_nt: TGTGCCAGCAGCCACCTTAGAGCAGGGGGCCGAACCGGGGAGCTGTTTTTT
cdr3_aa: CASSHLRAGGRTGELFF

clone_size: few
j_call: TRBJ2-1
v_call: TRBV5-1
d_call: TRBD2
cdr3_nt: TGCGCCAGCAGCTTGGGGCTAGCGGATTCCTACAATGAGCAGTTCTTC
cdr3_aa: CASSLGLADSYNEQFF

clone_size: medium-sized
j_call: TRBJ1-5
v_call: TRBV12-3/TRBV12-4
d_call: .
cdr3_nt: TGTGCCAGCAGCCCCCGCCGTTGGCAGCCCCAGCATTTT
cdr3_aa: CASSPRRWQPQHF

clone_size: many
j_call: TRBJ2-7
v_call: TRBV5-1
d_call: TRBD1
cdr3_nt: TGCGCCAGCAGCGGAACAGGGGAAACCTACGAGCAGTACTTC
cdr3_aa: CASSGTGETYEQYF

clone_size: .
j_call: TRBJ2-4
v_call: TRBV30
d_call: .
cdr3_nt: TGTGCCTGGAGTGTACCGGGACAAAGCCTAGCCAAAAACATTCAGTACTTC
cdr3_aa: CAWSVPGQSLAKNIQYF

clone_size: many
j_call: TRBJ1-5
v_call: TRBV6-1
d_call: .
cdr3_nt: TGTGCCAGCAGGGACAGCCCTTATGACAATCAGCCCCAGCATTTT
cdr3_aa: CASRDSPYDNQPQHF

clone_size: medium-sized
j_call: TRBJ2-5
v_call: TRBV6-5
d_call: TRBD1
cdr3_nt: TGTGCCAGCAGTTACTCGCGGAGACAGGGGTATTGGGAGACCCAGTACTTC
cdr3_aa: CASSYSRRQGYWETQYF

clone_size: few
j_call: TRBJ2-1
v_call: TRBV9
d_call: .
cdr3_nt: TGTGCCAGCAGCGCCCAAGGGGGAGGGCGGAGGTATGAGCAGTTCTTC
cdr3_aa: CASSAQGGGRRYEQFF

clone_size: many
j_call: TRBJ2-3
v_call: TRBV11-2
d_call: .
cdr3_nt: TGTGCCAGCAGCTTAGTGCAGGGCACAGATACGCAGTATTTT
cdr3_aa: CASSLVQGTDTQYF

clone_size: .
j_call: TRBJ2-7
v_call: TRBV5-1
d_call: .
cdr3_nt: TGCGCCAGCAGCACCCCAGGCAGGGCCCCCTACGAGCAGTACTTC
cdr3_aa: CASSTPGRAPYEQYF

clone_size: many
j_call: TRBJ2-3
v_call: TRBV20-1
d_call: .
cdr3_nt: TGCAGTGCTAGTCGGGCTAGCACAGATACGCAGTATTTT
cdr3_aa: CSASRASTDTQYF

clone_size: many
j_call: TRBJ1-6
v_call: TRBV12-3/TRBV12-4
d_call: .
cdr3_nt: TGTGCCAGCAGTTTAGGGCAGGCGAGCTCCTATAATTCACCCCTCCACTTT
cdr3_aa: CASSLGQASSYNSPLHF

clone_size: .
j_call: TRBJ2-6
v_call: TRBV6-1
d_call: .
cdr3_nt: TGTGCCAGCAGTGAAAGAGGCTCTGGGGCCAACGTCCTGACTTTC
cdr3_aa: CASSERGSGANVLTF

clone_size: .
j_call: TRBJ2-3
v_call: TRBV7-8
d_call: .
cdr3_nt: TGTGCCAGCAGCTTTTACACAGATACGCAGTATTTT
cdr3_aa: CASSFYTDTQYF

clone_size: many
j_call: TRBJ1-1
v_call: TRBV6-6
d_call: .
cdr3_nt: TGTGCCAGCACGGGGACACTCCGGATGAACACTGAAGCTTTCTTT
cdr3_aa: CASTGTLRMNTEAFF

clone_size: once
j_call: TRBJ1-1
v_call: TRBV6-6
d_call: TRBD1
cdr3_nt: TGTGCCGGCAATATCGGGACAGACCTCACTGAAGCTTTCTTT
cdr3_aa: CAGNIGTDLTEAFF

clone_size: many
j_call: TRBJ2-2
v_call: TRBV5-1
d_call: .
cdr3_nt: TGCGCCAGCAGCTTGTCAGCAGGCCCCGGGGAGCTGTTTTTT
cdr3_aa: CASSLSAGPGELFF

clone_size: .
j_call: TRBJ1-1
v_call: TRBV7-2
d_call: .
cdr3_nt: TGTGCCAGCAGCTTAGTGGGCTCGGGGAATACTGAAGCTTTCTTT
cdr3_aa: CASSLVGSGNTEAFF

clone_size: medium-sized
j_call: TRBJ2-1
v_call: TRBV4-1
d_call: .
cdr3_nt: TGCGCCAGCAGCCAAGGTTGGGGACGGAATGAGCAGTTCTTC
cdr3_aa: CASSQGWGRNEQFF

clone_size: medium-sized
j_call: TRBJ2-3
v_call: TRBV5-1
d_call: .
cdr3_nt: TGCGCCAGCAGCTTGGGCCAGCCGGCAGATACGCAGTATTTT
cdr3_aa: CASSLGQPADTQYF

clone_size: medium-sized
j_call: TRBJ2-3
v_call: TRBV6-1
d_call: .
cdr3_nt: TGTGCCAGCAGGACACGGGTAGACACAGATACGCAGTATTTT
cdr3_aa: CASRTRVDTDTQYF

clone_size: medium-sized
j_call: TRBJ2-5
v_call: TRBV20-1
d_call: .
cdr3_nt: TGCAGTGCTAGACCTGACCAACGGCCGTCCTTC
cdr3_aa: CSARPDQRPSF

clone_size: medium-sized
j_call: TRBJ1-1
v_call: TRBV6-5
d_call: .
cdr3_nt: TGTGCCAGCAGTTACCCCCCCCGCGCTGGTCGAACTGAAGCTTTCTTT
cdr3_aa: CASSYPPRAGRTEAFF